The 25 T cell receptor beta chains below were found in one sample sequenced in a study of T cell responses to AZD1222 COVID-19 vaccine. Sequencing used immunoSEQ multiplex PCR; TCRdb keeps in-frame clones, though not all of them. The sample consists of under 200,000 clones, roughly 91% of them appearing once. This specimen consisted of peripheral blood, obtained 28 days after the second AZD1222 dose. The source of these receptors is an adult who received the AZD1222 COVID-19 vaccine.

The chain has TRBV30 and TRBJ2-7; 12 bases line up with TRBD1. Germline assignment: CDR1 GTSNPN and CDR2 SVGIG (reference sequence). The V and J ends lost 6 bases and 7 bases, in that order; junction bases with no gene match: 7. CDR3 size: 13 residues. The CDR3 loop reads CACRGQGAREQYF. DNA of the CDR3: TGTGCCTGCAGGGGACAGGGGGCGAGGGAGCAGTACTTC. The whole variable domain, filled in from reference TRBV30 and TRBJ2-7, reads SQTIHQWPATLVQPVGSPLSLECTVEGTSNPNLYWYRQAAGRGLQLLFYSVGIGQISSEVPQNLSASRPQDRQFILSSKKLLLSDSGFYLCACRGQGAREQYFGPGTRLTVT.

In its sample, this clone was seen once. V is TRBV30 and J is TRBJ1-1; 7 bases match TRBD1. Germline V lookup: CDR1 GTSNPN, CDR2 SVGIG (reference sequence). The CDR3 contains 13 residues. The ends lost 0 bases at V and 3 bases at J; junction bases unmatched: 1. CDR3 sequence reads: CAWSVQGDTEAFF. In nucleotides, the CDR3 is TGTGCCTGGAGTGTCCAGGGGGACACTGAAGCTTTCTTT.

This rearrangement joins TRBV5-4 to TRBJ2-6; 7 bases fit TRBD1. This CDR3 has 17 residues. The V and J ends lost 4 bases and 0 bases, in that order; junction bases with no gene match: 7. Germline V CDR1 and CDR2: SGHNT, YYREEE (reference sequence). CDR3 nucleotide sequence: TGTGCCAGCAGCACCGGACAGGTTCACTCTGGGGCCAACGTCCTGACTTTC. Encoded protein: CASSTGQVHSGANVLTF.

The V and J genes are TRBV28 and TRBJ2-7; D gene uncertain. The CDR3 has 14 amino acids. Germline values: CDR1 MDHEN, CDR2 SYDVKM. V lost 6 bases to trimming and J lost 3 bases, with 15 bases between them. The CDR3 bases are TGTGCCAGCAGCCCTCATTGGAAGTTCTACGAGCAGTACTTC. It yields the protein CASSPHWKFYEQYF.

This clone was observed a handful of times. The CDR3 region is CASSLGTAVTPYEQYF. The CDR3 DNA sequence: TGTGCCAGCAGCTTAGGGACTGCGGTTACTCCCTACGAGCAGTACTTC. The chain links TRBV7-8 to TRBJ2-7; the D gene is possibly TRBD2 (5 bases). V was trimmed by 1 base and J by 2 bases, leaving 15 bases between them. Germline V gene lookup returns CDR1 SGHVS and CDR2 FQNEAQ. The CDR3 has 16 amino acids.

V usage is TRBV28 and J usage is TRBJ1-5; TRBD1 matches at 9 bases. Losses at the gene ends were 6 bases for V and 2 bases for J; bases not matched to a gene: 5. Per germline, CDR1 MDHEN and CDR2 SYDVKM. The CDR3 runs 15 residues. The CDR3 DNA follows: TGTGCCAGCAGCGGACAGGGGAGCGGCAATCAGCCCCAGCATTTT. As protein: CASSGQGSGNQPQHF. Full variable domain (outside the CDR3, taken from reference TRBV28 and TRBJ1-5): DVKVTQSSRYLVKRTGEKVFLECVQDMDHENMFWYRQDPGLGLRLIYFSYDVKMKEKGDIPEGYSVSREKKERFSLILESASTNQTSMYLCASSGQGSGNQPQHFGDGTRLSIL.

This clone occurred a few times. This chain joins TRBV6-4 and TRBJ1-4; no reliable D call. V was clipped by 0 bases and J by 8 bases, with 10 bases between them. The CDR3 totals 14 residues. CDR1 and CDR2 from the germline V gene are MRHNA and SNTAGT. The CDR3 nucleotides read TGTGCCAGCAGTGACTCGGCAGGAGAAGAAAAACTGTTTTTT. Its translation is CASSDSAGEEKLFF.

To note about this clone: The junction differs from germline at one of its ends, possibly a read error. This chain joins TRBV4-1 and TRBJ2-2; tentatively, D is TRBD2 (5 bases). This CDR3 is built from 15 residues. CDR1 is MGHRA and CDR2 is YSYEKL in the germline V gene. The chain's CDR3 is CASRQADLNTGELFF. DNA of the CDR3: TGCGCCAGCAGACAAGCGGACCTGAACACCGGGGAGCTGTTTTTT.

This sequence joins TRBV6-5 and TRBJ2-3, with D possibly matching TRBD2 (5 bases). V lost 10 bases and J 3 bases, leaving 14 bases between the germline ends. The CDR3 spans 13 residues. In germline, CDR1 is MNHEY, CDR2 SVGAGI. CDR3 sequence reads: CATHGPGTDTQYF. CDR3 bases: TGTGCCACCCACGGGCCGGGGACAGATACGCAGTATTTT.

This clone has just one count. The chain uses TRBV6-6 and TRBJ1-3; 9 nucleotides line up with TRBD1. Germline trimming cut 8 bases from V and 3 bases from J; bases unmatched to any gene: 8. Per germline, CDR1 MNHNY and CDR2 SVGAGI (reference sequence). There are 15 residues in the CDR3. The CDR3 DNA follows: TGTGCCAGCGGGCTACAGGGGGCGAGTGGAAACACCATATATTTT. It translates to CASGLQGASGNTIYF.

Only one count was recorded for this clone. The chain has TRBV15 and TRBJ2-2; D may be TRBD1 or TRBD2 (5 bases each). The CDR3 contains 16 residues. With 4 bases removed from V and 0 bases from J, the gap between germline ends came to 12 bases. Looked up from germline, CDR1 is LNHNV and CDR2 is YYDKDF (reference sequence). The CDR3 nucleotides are TGTGCCACCAGCATAGGGACGGTTGCGAACACCGGGGAGCTGTTTTTT. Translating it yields CATSIGTVANTGELFF.

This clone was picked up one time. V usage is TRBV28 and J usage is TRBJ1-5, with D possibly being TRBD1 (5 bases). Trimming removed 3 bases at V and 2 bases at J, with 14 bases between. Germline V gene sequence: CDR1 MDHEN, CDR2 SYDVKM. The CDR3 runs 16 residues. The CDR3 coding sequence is TGTGCCAGCAGTTTGATGCAGGGATGGGGCAATCAGCCCCAGCATTTT. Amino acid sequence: CASSLMQGWGNQPQHF.

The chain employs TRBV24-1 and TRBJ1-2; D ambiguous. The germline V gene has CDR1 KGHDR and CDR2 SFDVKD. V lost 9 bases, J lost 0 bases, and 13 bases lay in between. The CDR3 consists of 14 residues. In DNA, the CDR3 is TGTGCCACCCGGCCGAAGGGATCTAACTATGGCTACACCTTC. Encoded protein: CATRPKGSNYGYTF.

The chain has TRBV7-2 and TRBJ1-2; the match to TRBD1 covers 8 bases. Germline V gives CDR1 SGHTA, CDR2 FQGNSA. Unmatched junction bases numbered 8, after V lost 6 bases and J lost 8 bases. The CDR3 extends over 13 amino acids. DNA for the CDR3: TGTGCCAGCAGATGGACAGGGATCGAGGGCTACACCTTC. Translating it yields CASRWTGIEGYTF. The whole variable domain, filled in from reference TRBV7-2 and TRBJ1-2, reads GAGVSQSPSNKVTEKGKDVELRCDPISGHTALYWYRQSLGQGLEFLIYFQGNSAPDKSGLPSDRFSAERTGGSVSTLTIQRTQQEDSAVYLCASRWTGIEGYTFGSGTRLTVV.

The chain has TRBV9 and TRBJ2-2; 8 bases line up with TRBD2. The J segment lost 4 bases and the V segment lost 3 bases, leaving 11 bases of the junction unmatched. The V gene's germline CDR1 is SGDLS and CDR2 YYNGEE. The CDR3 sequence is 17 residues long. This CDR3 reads CASSATTSGIGTGELFF. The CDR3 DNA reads TGTGCCAGCAGCGCAACTACTAGCGGTATTGGCACCGGGGAGCTGTTTTTT.

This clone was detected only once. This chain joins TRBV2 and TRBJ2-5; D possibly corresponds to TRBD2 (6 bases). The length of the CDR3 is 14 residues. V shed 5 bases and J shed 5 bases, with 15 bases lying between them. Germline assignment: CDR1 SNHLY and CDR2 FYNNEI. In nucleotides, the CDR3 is TGTGCCAGCAGTCCTTCCCTAGCGATGGAGACCCAGTACTTC. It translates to CASSPSLAMETQYF.

CDR3 nucleotides: TGTGTAGTATGGGAGGGGGAGTATGGCTACACCTTC. It translates to CVVWEGEYGYTF. V gene TRBV30 combines with J gene TRBJ1-2; tentative D call: TRBD1 (6 bases). Germline V gene data show CDR1 as GTSNPN and CDR2 as SVGIG (reference sequence). This CDR3 spans 12 amino acids.

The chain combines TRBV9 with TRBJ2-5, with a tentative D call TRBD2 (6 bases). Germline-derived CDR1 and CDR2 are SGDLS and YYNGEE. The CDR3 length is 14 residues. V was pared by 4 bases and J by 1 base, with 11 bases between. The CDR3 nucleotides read TGTGCCAGCAGCTCCTCGACTAGCCAAGAGACCCAGTACTTC. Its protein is CASSSSTSQETQYF.

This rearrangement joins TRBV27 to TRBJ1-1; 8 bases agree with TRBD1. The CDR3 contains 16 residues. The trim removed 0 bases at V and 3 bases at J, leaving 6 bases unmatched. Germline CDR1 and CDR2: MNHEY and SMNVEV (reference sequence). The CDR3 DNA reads TGTGCCAGCAGTTTATCCCAGGGGGCGCCGGACACTGAAGCTTTCTTT. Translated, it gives CASSLSQGAPDTEAFF.

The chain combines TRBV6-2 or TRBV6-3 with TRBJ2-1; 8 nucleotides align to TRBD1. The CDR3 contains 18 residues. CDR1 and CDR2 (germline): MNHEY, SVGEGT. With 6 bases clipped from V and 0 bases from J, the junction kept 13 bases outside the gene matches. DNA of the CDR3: TGTGCCAGCAGCCCCGGACAGGGATCGACGGGCTCCTACAATGAGCAGTTCTTC. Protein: CASSPGQGSTGSYNEQFF.

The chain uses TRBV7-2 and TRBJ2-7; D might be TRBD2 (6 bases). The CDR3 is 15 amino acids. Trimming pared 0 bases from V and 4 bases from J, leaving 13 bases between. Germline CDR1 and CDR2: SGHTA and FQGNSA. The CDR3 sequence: CASSLAAPGEYEQYF. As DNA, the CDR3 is TGTGCCAGCAGCTTAGCTGCGCCGGGAGAGTACGAGCAGTACTTC.

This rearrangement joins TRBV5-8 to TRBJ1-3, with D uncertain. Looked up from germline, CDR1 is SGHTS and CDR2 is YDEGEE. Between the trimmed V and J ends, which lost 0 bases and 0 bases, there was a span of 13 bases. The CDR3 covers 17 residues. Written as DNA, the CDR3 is TGTGCCAGCAGCTTGGCGGGGAGTGGGCCCTCTGGAAACACCATATATTTT. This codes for CASSLAGSGPSGNTIYF.

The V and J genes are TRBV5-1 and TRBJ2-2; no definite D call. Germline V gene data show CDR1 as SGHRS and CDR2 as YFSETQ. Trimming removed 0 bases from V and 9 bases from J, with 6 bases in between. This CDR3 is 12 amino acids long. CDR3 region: CASSLVGRELFF. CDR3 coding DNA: TGCGCCAGCAGCTTGGTGGGCCGGGAGCTGTTTTTT.

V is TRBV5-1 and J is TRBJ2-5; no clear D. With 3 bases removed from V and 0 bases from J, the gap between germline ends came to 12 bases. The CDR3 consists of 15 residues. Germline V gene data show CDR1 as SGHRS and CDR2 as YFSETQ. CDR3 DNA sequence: TGCGCCAGCAGCTCTCGGAGTAACTACCAAGAGACCCAGTACTTC. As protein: CASSSRSNYQETQYF.

The CDR3 spells CASSSQTFQETQYF. CDR3 coding DNA: TGTGCCAGTAGTTCCCAAACCTTCCAAGAGACCCAGTACTTC. This chain uses TRBV19 with TRBJ2-5; the D is unclear. From germline, CDR1 is LNHDA and CDR2 SQIVND (reference sequence). The CDR3 has 14 amino acids. V dropped 5 bases and J dropped 1 base, with 11 bases sitting between them.